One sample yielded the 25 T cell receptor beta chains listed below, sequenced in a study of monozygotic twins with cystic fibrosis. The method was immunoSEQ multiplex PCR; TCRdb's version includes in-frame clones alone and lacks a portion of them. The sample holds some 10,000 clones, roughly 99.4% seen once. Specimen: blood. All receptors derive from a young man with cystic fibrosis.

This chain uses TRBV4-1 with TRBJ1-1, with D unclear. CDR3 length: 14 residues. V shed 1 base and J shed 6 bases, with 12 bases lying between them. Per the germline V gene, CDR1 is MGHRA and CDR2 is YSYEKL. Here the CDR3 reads CASSQGPSRAEAFF. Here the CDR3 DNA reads TGCGCCAGCAGCCAAGGACCGAGTCGCGCTGAAGCTTTCTTT.

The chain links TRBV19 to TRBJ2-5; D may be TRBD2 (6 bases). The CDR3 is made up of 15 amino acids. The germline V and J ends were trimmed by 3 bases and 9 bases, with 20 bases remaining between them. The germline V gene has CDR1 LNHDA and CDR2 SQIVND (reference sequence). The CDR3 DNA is TGTGCCAGTAGTATGGACCTCTTCGGCCCGGGGGCCCAGTACTTC. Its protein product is CASSMDLFGPGAQYF.

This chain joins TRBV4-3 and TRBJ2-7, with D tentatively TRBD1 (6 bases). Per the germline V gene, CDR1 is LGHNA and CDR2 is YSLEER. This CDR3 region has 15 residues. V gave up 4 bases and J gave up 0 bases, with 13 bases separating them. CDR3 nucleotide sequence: TGCGCCAGCAGCCTCGAACCAGGGGCCTCCTACGAGCAGTACTTC. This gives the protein CASSLEPGASYEQYF.

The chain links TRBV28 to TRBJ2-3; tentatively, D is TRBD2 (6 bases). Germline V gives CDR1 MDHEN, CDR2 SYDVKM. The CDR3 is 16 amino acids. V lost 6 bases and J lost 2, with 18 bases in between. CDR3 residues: CASSPSGRPPTDTQYF. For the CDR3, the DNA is TGTGCCAGCAGCCCCTCAGGGAGGCCCCCCACAGATACGCAGTATTTT. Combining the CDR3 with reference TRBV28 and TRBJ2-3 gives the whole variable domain DVKVTQSSRYLVKRTGEKVFLECVQDMDHENMFWYRQDPGLGLRLIYFSYDVKMKEKGDIPEGYSVSREKKERFSLILESASTNQTSMYLCASSPSGRPPTDTQYFGPGTRLTVL.

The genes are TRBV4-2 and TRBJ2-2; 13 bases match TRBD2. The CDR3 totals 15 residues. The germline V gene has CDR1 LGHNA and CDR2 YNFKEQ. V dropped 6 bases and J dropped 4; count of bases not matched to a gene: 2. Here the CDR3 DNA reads TGTGCCAGCAGGAGGACTAGCGGGGGCACCGGGGAGCTGTTTTTT. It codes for CASRRTSGGTGELFF.

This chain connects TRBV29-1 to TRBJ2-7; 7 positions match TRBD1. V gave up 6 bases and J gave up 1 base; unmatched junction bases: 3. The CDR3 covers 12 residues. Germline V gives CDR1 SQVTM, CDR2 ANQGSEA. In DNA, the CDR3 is TGCAGCGTGAGGGACAGTTCCTACGAGCAGTACTTC. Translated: CSVRDSSYEQYF.

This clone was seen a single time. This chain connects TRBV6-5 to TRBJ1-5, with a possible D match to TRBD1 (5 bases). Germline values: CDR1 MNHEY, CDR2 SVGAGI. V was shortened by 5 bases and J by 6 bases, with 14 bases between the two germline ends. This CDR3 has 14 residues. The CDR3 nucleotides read TGTGCCAGCAGTGCGGGGGTAGAGGTTCAGCCCCAGCATTTT. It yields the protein CASSAGVEVQPQHF.

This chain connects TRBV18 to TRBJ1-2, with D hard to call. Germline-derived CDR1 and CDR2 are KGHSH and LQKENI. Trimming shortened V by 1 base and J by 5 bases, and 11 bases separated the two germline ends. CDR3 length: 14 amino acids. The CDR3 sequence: CASSPQGVYYGYTF. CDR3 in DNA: TGTGCCAGCTCACCACAAGGCGTCTATTATGGCTACACCTTC.

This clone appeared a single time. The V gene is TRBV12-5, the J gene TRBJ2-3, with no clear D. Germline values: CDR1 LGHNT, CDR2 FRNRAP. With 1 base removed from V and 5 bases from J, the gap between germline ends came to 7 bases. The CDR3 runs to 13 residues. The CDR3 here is CASGLGSGDTQYF. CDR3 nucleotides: TGTGCTAGTGGTTTGGGTTCGGGAGATACGCAGTATTTT.

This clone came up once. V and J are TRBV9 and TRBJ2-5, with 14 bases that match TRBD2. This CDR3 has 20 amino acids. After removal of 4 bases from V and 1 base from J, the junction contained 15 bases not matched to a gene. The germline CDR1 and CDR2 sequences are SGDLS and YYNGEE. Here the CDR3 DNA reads TGTGCCAGCAGCCCAGAGGTAGGACTAGCGGGGGGACTATCCCAAGAGACCCAGTACTTC. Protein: CASSPEVGLAGGLSQETQYF.

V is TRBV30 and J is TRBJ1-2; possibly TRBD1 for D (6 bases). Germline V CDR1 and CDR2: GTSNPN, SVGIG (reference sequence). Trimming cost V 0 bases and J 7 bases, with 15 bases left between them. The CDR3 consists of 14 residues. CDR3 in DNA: TGTGCCTGGAGTGTACAAGGGGGATTCTCTGGCTACACCTTC. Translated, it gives CAWSVQGGFSGYTF.

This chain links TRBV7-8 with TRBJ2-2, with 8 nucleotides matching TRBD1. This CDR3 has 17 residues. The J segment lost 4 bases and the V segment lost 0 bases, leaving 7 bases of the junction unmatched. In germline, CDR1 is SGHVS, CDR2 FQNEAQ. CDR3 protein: CASSLAQTGEATGELFF. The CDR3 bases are TGTGCCAGCAGCTTAGCGCAGACAGGGGAGGCCACCGGGGAGCTGTTTTTT.

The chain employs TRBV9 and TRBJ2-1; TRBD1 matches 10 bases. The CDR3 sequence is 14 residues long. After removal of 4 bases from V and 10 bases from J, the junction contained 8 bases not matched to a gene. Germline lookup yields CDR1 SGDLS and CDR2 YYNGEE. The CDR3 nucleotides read TGTGCCAGCAGCCTACGACAGGGGGCTGGGGAGCAGTTCTTC. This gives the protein CASSLRQGAGEQFF.

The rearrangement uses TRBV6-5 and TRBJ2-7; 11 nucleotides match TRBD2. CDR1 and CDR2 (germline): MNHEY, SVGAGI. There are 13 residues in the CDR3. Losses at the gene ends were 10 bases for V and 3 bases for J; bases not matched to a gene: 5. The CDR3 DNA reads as TGTGCCACCAGACTAGCGGGGTTCTACGAGCAGTACTTC. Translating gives CATRLAGFYEQYF.

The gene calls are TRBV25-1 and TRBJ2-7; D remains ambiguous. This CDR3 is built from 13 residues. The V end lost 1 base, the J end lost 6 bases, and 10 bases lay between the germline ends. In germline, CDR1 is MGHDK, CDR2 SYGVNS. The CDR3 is CASSELRIGEQYF. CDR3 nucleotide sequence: TGTGCCAGCAGTGAATTAAGGATTGGCGAGCAGTACTTC.

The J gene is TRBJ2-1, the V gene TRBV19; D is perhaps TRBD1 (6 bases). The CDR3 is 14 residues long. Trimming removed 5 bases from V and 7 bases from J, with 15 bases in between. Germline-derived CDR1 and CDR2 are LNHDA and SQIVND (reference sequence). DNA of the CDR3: TGTGCCAGTAGTCCCGCACAGGGTCCGAATGAGCAGTTCTTC. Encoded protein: CASSPAQGPNEQFF.

In nucleotides, the CDR3 is TGCGCCAGCAGCTTAGGGGGCCTGGAGACCCAGTACTTC. Residues: CASSLGGLETQYF. The rearrangement uses TRBV5-1 and TRBJ2-5; 7 positions agree with TRBD1. Looked up from germline, CDR1 is SGHRS and CDR2 is YFSETQ. This CDR3 has 13 residues. Trimming at V came to 2 bases and at J to 5 bases, leaving 3 bases not matched to a gene.

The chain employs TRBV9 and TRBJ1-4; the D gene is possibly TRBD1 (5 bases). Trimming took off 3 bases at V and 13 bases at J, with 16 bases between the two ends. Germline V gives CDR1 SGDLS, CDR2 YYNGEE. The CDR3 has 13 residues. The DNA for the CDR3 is TGTGCCAGCAGCGCTCGGATCAGCGGGGGACTGTTTTTT. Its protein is CASSARISGGLFF.

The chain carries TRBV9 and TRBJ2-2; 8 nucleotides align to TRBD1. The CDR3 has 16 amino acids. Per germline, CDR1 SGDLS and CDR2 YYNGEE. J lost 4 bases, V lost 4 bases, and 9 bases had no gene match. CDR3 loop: CASSPRRGHATGELFF. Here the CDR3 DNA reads TGTGCCAGCAGCCCCCGCAGGGGGCATGCCACCGGGGAGCTGTTTTTT.

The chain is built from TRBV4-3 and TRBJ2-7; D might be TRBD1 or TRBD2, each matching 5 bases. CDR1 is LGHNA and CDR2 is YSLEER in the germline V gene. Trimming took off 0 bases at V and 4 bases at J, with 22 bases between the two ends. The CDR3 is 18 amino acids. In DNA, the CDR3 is TGCGCCAGCAGCCAAGATCTGTATTCCGGGACGAAAGATTACGAGCAGTACTTC. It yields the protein CASSQDLYSGTKDYEQYF.

CDR3: CASSLAAGSYEQYF. The CDR3 DNA reads as TGTGCCAGCAGTTTAGCAGCAGGTTCCTACGAGCAGTACTTC. This chain uses TRBV27 with TRBJ2-7; no reliable D call. CDR1 is MNHEY, CDR2 SMNVEV, per germline (reference sequence). The CDR3 has 14 amino acids. Trimming took 2 bases from V and 1 from J, leaving 9 bases between them.

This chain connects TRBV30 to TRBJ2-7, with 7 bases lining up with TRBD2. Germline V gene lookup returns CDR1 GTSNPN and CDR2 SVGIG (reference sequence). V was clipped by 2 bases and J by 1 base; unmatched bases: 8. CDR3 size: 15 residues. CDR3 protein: CAWSLWGTTSYEQYF. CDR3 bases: TGTGCCTGGAGTCTATGGGGGACTACATCCTACGAGCAGTACTTC.

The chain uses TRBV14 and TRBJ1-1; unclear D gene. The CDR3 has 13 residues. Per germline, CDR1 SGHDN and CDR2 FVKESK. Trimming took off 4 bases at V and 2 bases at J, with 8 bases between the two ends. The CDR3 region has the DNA TGTGCCAGCAGCCTCAACATCAACACTGAAGCTTTCTTT. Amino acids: CASSLNINTEAFF.

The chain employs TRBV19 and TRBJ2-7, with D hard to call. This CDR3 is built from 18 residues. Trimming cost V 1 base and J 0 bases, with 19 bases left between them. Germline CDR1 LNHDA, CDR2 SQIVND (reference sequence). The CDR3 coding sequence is TGTGCCAGTAGTATAGGGTTAGCTTTGGGCCTCGCCTCCTACGAGCAGTACTTC. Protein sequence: CASSIGLALGLASYEQYF.

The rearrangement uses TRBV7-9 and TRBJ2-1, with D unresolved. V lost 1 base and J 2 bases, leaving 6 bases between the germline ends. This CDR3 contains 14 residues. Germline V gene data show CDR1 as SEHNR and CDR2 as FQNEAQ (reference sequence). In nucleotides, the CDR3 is TGTGCCAGCAGCTTAGGACGGACCTACAATGAGCAGTTCTTC. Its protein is CASSLGRTYNEQFF.